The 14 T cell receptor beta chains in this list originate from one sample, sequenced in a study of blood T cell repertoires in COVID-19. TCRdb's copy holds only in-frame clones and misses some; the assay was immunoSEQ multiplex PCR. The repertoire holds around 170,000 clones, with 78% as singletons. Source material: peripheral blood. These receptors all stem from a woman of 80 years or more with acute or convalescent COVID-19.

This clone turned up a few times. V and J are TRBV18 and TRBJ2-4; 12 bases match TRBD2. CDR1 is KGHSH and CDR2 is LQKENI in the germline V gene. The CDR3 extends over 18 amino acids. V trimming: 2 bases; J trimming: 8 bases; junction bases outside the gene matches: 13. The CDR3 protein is CASSPGATSGRGQDIQYF. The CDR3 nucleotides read TGTGCCAGCTCACCAGGTGCGACTAGCGGGAGAGGGCAGGACATTCAGTACTTC.

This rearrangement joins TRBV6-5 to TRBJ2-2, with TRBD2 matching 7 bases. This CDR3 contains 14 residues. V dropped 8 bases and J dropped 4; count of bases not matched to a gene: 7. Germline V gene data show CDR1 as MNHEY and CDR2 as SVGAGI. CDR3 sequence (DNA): TGTGCCAGCGTGCGGACTAGGGGCACCGGGGAGCTGTTTTTT. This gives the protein CASVRTRGTGELFF.

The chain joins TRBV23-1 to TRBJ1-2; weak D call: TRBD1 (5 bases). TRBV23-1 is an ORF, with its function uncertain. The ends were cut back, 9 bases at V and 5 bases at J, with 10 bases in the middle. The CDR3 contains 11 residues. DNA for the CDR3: TGCGCCAGGGGGGGGGAGTATGGCTACACCTTC. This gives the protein CARGGEYGYTF.

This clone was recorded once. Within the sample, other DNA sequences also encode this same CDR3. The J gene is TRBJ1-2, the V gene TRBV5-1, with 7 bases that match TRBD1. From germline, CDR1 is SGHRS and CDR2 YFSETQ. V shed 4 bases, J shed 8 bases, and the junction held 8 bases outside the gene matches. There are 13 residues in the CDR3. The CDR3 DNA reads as TGCGCCAGCAGCCTCCGACAGGGAGAGGGCTACACCTTC. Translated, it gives CASSLRQGEGYTF. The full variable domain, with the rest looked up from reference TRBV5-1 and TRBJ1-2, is KAGVTQTPRYLIKTRGQQVTLSCSPISGHRSVSWYQQTPGQGLQFLFEYFSETQRNKGNFPGRFSGRQFSNSRSEMNVSTLELGDSALYLCASSLRQGEGYTFGSGTRLTVV.

DNA for the CDR3: TGTGCCAGCAGCTTATACAGGGCCCCTAGTAGGTCGGAGACCCAGTACTTC. As protein: CASSLYRAPSRSETQYF. The V call is TRBV7-8, the J call TRBJ2-5; the D gene is possibly TRBD1 (6 bases). Trimming cost V 2 bases and J 5 bases, with 21 bases left between them. Germline-derived CDR1 and CDR2 are SGHVS and FQNEAQ. This CDR3 comprises 17 residues.

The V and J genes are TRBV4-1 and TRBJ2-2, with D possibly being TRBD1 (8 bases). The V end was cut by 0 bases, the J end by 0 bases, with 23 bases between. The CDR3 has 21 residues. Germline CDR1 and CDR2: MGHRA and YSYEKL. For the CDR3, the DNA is TGCGCCAGCAGCCAAGATCACGGGAGGACAGGGTTGGTCGCGAACACCGGGGAGCTGTTTTTT. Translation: CASSQDHGRTGLVANTGELFF.

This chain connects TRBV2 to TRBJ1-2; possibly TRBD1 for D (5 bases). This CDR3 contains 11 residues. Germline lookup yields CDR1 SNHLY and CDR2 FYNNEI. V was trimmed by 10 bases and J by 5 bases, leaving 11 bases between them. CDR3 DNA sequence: TGTGCCACAGGGACTGGTTATGGCTACACCTTC. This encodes CATGTGYGYTF.

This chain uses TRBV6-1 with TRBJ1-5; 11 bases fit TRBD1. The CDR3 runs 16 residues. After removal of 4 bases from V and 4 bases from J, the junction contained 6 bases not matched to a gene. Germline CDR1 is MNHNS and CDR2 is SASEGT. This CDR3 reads CASSGTGGVGNQPQHF. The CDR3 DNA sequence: TGTGCCAGCAGTGGGACAGGGGGCGTTGGGAATCAGCCCCAGCATTTT.

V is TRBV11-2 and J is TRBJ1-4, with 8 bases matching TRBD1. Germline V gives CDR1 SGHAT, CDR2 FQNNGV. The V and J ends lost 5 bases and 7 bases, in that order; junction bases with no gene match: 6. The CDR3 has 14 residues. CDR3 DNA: TGTGCCAGCAGCCAGGGGGCGAGTTTTGAAAAACTGTTTTTT. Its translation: CASSQGASFEKLFF.

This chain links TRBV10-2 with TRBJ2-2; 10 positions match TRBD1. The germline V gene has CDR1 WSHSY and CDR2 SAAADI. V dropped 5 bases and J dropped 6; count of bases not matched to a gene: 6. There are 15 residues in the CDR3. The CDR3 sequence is CASSRAGTGAGELFF. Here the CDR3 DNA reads TGCGCCAGCAGTCGGGCCGGGACAGGGGCCGGGGAGCTGTTTTTT.

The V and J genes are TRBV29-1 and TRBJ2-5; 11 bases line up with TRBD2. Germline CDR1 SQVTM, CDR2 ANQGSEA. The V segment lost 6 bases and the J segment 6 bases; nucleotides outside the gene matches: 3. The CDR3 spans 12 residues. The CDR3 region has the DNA TGCAGCGTAATAGCGGGGGGGAAGACCCAGTACTTC. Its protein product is CSVIAGGKTQYF.

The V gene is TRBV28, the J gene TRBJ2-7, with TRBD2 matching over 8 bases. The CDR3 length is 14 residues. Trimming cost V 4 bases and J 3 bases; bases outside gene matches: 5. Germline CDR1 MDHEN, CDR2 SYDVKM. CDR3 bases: TGTGCCAGCAGTTCGGCGACTAGCGACTACGAGCAGTACTTC. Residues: CASSSATSDYEQYF.

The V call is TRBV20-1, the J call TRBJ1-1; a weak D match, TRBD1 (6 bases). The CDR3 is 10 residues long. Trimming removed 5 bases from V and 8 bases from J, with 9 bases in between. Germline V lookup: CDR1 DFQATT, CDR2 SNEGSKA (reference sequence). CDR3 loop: CSAPGVEAFF. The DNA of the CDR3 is TGCAGTGCTCCAGGGGTGGAAGCTTTCTTT.

This CDR3 reads CASSLGGQGATYEQYF. Written as DNA, the CDR3 is TGCGCCAGCAGCTTGGGGGGACAGGGGGCCACCTACGAGCAGTACTTC. The V and J genes are TRBV5-1 and TRBJ2-7; 12 bases line up with TRBD1. The CDR3 spans 16 residues. Germline lookup yields CDR1 SGHRS and CDR2 YFSETQ. The trim removed 0 bases at V and 2 bases at J, leaving 3 bases unmatched.